Sequencing of this T cell receptor (beta chain) was carried out in a study of shared clonotypes between healthy human individuals. CD45RO-negative, CCR7-selected cells formed the naive CD8 fraction, which excluded terminally differentiated effector memory CD45RA+ cells. V was cut by 2 bases and J by 4 bases, with 8 bases left in between. The CDR3 has 13 amino acids. From germline, CDR1 is MGHDK and CDR2 SYGVNS. Deep was the level used in running the assay. Sequencing was performed with immunoSEQ multiplex PCR; in TCRdb, only in-frame clones are kept and a portion is missing. The data hold about 2.1 million clones, with 93% observed a single time.

This TCR derives from a man between 18 and 29 years old in good health. Some clones in this sample may be carry-over from other donors' samples. Specimen: naive CD8+ T cells from PBMCs. V gene TRBV25-1 combines with J gene TRBJ1-1; D is ambiguous. CDR3 DNA: TGTGCCAGCAGTGAAAAGAAGGTCACTGAAGCTTTCTTT. It yields the protein CASSEKKVTEAFF.